The present TCR beta chain was sequenced within a study of T cells after yellow fever vaccination. Study-wide results and caveats: The study found a weaker secondary response that peaked faster, day 5 versus 15.

Each CDR3 protein is one row after TCRdb ran MiXCR on the 5' RACE reads. This table holds approximately 300,000 distinct CDR3 sequences, roughly 8.7% found once. This clonotype was detected ten times or more. Its specificity is unknown. The CDR3 consists of 15 residues. The germline CDR1 and CDR2 sequences are SGHTA and FQGNSA. Trimming pared 3 bases from V and 4 bases from J, leaving 12 bases between. This rearrangement joins TRBV7-2 to TRBJ2-2; D may be TRBD1 (5 bases). Material: PBMCs, obtained on the day of the first yellow fever vaccination. The receptor comes from a man aged 18 to 30 who received the YFV17D yellow fever vaccine. CDR3 nucleotide sequence: TGTGCCAGCAGCTTCACGTTCAGGGCCACCGGGGAGCTGTTTTTT. This translates into CASSFTFRATGELFF.